The source of this T cell receptor beta chain is a study of breast tumors, draining lymph nodes, adjacent tissues. Study-level findings and limits: Tumor repertoires ranked between lymph nodes and nontumor tissue in diversity, with V and J gene preferences. Luminal-like breast cancer showed significantly higher tumor–nontumor repertoire similarity than basal-like. The data were judged consistent with most tumor T cells coming from lymph node and expanding in tumor.

In the case of this clonotype: Its antigen is undetermined. Mismatch with germline at one junction end may stem from a read error.

TCRdb re-derived calls from the multiplex PCR reads in MiXCR, one entry per CDR3 protein. This table has 150,000 to 200,000 distinct CDR3 sequences, about 33% appearing once. The CDR3 consists of 15 residues. In germline, CDR1 is MNHEY, CDR2 SVGAGI. The lymph nodes were axillary draining lymph nodes from breast cancer patients. This rearrangement joins TRBV6-5 to TRBJ1-6; D call uncertain. The sample taken for sequencing was axillary lymph node tissue. This sequence originates from a female donor with breast cancer. Some clones in this sample may be carry-over from other donors' samples. The CDR3 nucleotides read TGTGCCAGCAGTCACGAGGCCCCCTATAATCCACCCCTCCACTTT. It translates to CASSHEAPYNPPLHF.